The 9 T cell receptor beta chains given below trace back to one sample, sequenced in a study of identical twins. A single record per CDR3 protein comes from TCRdb applying MiXCR to the 5' RACE reads. This sample carries approximately 690,000 distinct CDR3 sequences, around 6.1% of them seen once, and the ten largest clones take roughly 2%. The sequenced material came from naive T cells sorted from blood. Receptors were obtained from a man younger than 35 in good health.

This clonotype was seen repeatedly, ten times or more. V is TRBV29-1 and J is TRBJ2-1, with 9 bases that match TRBD2. V lost 1 base and J lost 6; bases outside the gene matches: 22. CDR1 and CDR2 (germline): SQVTM, ANQGSEA. The CDR3 spans 20 residues. The CDR3, as DNA: TGCAGCGTTGAAGCCCCGCTAGCGGGATGGGGCTCACTAAGTTTCAATGAGCAGTTCTTC. Protein sequence: CSVEAPLAGWGSLSFNEQFF.

This clonotype was recorded at least ten times. V and J are TRBV3-1 and TRBJ2-2; TRBD1 agrees at 7 bases. The V segment lost 3 bases and the J segment 3 bases; nucleotides outside the gene matches: 4. Germline CDR1 LGHDT, CDR2 YNNKEL (reference sequence). The CDR3 spans 15 residues. The CDR3 reads CASSHDRADTGELFF. CDR3 sequence (DNA): TGTGCCAGCAGCCATGACAGGGCGGACACCGGGGAGCTGTTTTTT.

This clonotype was detected a few times. This chain joins TRBV9 and TRBJ2-3, with TRBD2 identical over 11 bases. The CDR3 totals 17 residues. The junction had 10 bases not matched to a gene; V was cut back by 4 bases and J by 3 bases. Per the germline V gene, CDR1 is SGDLS and CDR2 is YYNGEE. The CDR3 spells CASSPRGGTSGTDTQYF. The CDR3 DNA is TGTGCCAGCAGCCCCCGTGGAGGGACTAGCGGTACAGATACGCAGTATTTT.

At least ten counts were recorded for this clonotype. The V and J genes are TRBV28 and TRBJ1-5; unclear D gene. Trimming shortened V by 10 bases and J by 7 bases, and 8 bases separated the two germline ends. CDR1 and CDR2 (germline): MDHEN, SYDVKM. The CDR3 is made up of 10 amino acids. CDR3 in amino acids: CATGSQPQHF. DNA for the CDR3: TGTGCCACGGGTTCCCAGCCCCAGCATTTT. The full variable domain, rest sourced from reference TRBV28 and TRBJ1-5, is DVKVTQSSRYLVKRTGEKVFLECVQDMDHENMFWYRQDPGLGLRLIYFSYDVKMKEKGDIPEGYSVSREKKERFSLILESASTNQTSMYLCATGSQPQHFGDGTRLSIL.

In this sample, this clonotype turned up many times. Relative to the germline gene, one junction end is altered; a read error may explain this. The chain joins TRBV4-1 to TRBJ2-3, with 14 bases aligning to TRBD2. The germline gives CDR1 MGHRA, CDR2 YSYEKL. The CDR3 totals 16 residues. Here the CDR3 reads CASSHLLGLAGGVKDF. In nucleotides, the CDR3 is TGCGCCAGCAGCCATTTGCTAGGACTAGCGGGAGGAGTTAAGGATTTT.

This clonotype was recorded many times. This chain connects TRBV20-1 to TRBJ2-7, with 7 bases lining up with TRBD2. The V gene end was trimmed by 6 bases and the J gene end by 2 bases; junction bases not matched to a gene: 19. The CDR3 extends over 17 amino acids. The germline gives CDR1 DFQATT, CDR2 SNEGSKA (reference sequence). The CDR3 protein is CSAIGTPGLDSAYEQYF. DNA of the CDR3: TGCAGTGCCATCGGGACTCCCGGACTAGACAGTGCCTACGAGCAGTACTTC.

The gene calls are TRBV2 and TRBJ2-1; perhaps TRBD1 as D (5 bases). Deletions cut 6 bases from V and 12 bases from J, with 9 bases between. Germline loops: CDR1 SNHLY, CDR2 FYNNEI. CDR3 length equals 10 residues. The CDR3 DNA is TGTGCCAGCAGGCTGACAGTGCAGTTCTTC. Amino acids: CASRLTVQFF. Combining the CDR3 with reference TRBV2 and TRBJ2-1 gives the whole variable domain EPEVTQTPSHQVTQMGQEVILRCVPISNHLYFYWYRQILGQKVEFLVSFYNNEISEKSEIFDDQFSVERPDGSNFTLKIRSTKLEDSAMYFCASRLTVQFFGPGTRLTVL.

This clonotype was picked up a small number of times. A much larger clone differs by one base, so this may be a read error. This chain joins TRBV25-1 and TRBJ1-3, with TRBD1 matching 10 bases. Germline loops: CDR1 MGHDK, CDR2 SYGVNS. This CDR3 has 15 residues. The CDR3 loop reads CASRGDRGYRNPIYF. CDR3 DNA sequence: TGTGCCAGCAGGGGGGACAGGGGTTATAGAAACCCCATATATTTT.

This clonotype was counted a few times. This rearrangement joins TRBV3-1 to TRBJ2-1, with 8 bases identical to TRBD2. CDR1 is LGHDT and CDR2 is YNNKEL in the germline V gene (reference sequence). This CDR3 contains 16 residues. The J segment lost 5 bases and the V segment lost 3 bases, leaving 9 bases of the junction unmatched. This chain's CDR3 is CASSHQGTSGHNEQFF. The CDR3 region has the DNA TGTGCCAGCAGCCACCAGGGTACTAGCGGTCACAATGAGCAGTTCTTC.